The next 13 T cell receptor beta chains were all read from a single sample in a study of response to subunit inactivated influenza vaccine. TCRdb independently ran MiXCR on the RT-PCR reads; one entry per CDR3 protein. This sample yields roughly 650,000 distinct CDR3 sequences, of which 12% to 15% are seen a single time; around 7.6% belongs to the top ten. Sequences were derived from PBMCs from blood, sampled 14 days before vaccination. The receptors originated from a man aged 45-65 years who received an inactivated influenza vaccine.

This clonotype was found many times. The V call is TRBV20-1, the J call TRBJ2-5; maybe TRBD1 (5 bases). The germline V and J ends were trimmed by 3 bases and 5 bases, with 16 bases remaining between them. CDR1 is DFQATT and CDR2 is SNEGSKA in the germline V gene (reference sequence). The CDR3 consists of 14 residues. This CDR3 is CSASPRARVETQYF. The CDR3 bases are TGCAGTGCTAGTCCCAGGGCCCGAGTCGAGACCCAGTACTTC.

This clonotype has only a few counts. The chain couples TRBV29-1 to TRBJ2-2; tentatively, D is TRBD1 or TRBD2 (5 bases each). V was shortened by 7 bases and J by 2 bases, with 8 bases between the two germline ends. Germline V gene data show CDR1 as SQVTM and CDR2 as ANQGSEA. This CDR3 contains 12 residues. The CDR3 here is CSARDNTGELFF. For the CDR3, the DNA is TGCAGCGCCAGGGACAACACCGGGGAGCTGTTTTTT.

The V gene is TRBV7-3, the J gene TRBJ1-6; no definite D call. This CDR3 region has 13 residues. Trimming removed 1 base at V and 6 bases at J, with 4 bases between. CDR1 and CDR2 from the germline V gene are SGHTA and FQGTGA. The CDR3: CASSLIPNSPLHF. The DNA of the CDR3 is TGTGCCAGCAGCTTAATCCCTAATTCACCCCTCCACTTT.

V is TRBV3-1 and J is TRBJ2-3; D is unresolved. From germline, CDR1 is LGHDT and CDR2 YNNKEL (reference sequence). The V and J ends lost 5 bases and 0 bases respectively, with 12 bases between them. The CDR3 runs to 15 residues. CDR3 sequence: CASSSTPFSTDTQYF. The DNA for the CDR3 is TGTGCCAGCAGCTCCACACCGTTCAGCACAGATACGCAGTATTTT.

This clonotype was recorded many times. The V gene is TRBV7-9, the J gene TRBJ2-7; D is unclear. This CDR3 spans 11 amino acids. Germline-derived CDR1 and CDR2 are SEHNR and FQNEAQ (reference sequence). V lost 5 bases and J lost 3, with 5 bases in between. The CDR3 DNA reads as TGTGCCAGCAGCCACGACTACGAGCAGTACTTC. Encoded protein: CASSHDYEQYF.

V usage is TRBV14 and J usage is TRBJ2-7; TRBD2 agrees at 10 bases. J was trimmed by 5 bases and V by 4 bases; bases with no gene match: 5. CDR1 SGHDN and CDR2 FVKESK come from the germline V gene. This CDR3 comprises 14 residues. The CDR3 DNA follows: TGTGCCAGCAGCCGTCTAGCGGGAGCCAACGAGCAGTACTTC. This gives the protein CASSRLAGANEQYF.

This clonotype was observed a few times. The chain has TRBV7-2 and TRBJ1-1, with D unclear. The CDR3 is made up of 13 amino acids. The germline gives CDR1 SGHTA, CDR2 FQGNSA. The germline V and J ends were trimmed by 2 bases and 5 bases, with 9 bases remaining between them. The CDR3 DNA follows: TGTGCCAGCAGCTTATGGCTGGGTACTGAAGCTTTCTTT. This encodes CASSLWLGTEAFF. Variable domain in full (rest from reference TRBV7-2 and TRBJ1-1): GAGVSQSPSNKVTEKGKDVELRCDPISGHTALYWYRQSLGQGLEFLIYFQGNSAPDKSGLPSDRFSAERTGGSVSTLTIQRTQQEDSAVYLCASSLWLGTEAFFGQGTRLTVV.

The CDR3 spells CAIRTDRTDTQYF. The CDR3 DNA reads TGTGCCATCAGAACCGACAGGACAGATACGCAGTATTTT. This chain connects TRBV10-3 to TRBJ2-3; maybe TRBD1 (6 bases). Germline-derived CDR1 and CDR2 are ENHRY and SYGVKD. The CDR3 has 13 amino acids. Trimming cost V 6 bases and J 3 bases, with 10 bases left between them.

This clonotype was observed at least ten times. The rearrangement joins TRBV12-3 or TRBV12-4 to TRBJ1-1; possibly TRBD1 for D (6 bases). V was pared by 5 bases and J by 5 bases, with 15 bases between. The CDR3 loop spans 14 amino acids. The CDR3 region is CASSRNRRGTEAFF. DNA for the CDR3: TGTGCCAGCAGTCGCAATAGGAGGGGGACTGAAGCTTTCTTT.

CDR3 in DNA: TGTGCCAGCAGCAACAGGGGGCGGCGCACCTACAATGAGCAGTTCTTC. Protein sequence: CASSNRGRRTYNEQFF. The J gene is TRBJ2-1, the V gene TRBV7-2; 9 positions match TRBD1. The CDR3 contains 16 residues. Losses at the gene ends were 5 bases for V and 2 bases for J; bases not matched to a gene: 7. In germline, CDR1 is SGHTA, CDR2 FQGNSA.

This sequence joins TRBV27 and TRBJ1-5; weak D call: TRBD1 (5 bases). V lost 7 bases to trimming and J lost 3 bases, with 19 bases between them. Germline V gene data show CDR1 as MNHEY and CDR2 as SMNVEV (reference sequence). The CDR3 loop spans 16 amino acids. The chain's CDR3 is CASTPVGGMDNQPQHF. CDR3 in DNA: TGTGCCAGCACCCCGGTTGGGGGTATGGACAATCAGCCCCAGCATTTT.

V gene TRBV12-3 or TRBV12-4 combines with J gene TRBJ2-5; D remains unclear. Trimming cost V 4 bases and J 6 bases, with 15 bases left between them. The CDR3 length is 14 residues. As DNA, the CDR3 is TGTGCCAGCAGTTCGGACCCCCCCCGCAAGACCCAGTACTTC. Amino acids: CASSSDPPRKTQYF.

This clonotype was observed a few times. The rearrangement joins TRBV6-5 to TRBJ1-4, with a tentative D call TRBD1 (6 bases). The CDR3 has 15 amino acids. Germline V gene sequence: CDR1 MNHEY, CDR2 SVGAGI. Trimming left V 2 bases short and J 8 bases short, with 15 bases between. The CDR3 sequence: CASSYGHRVGEKLFF. DNA for the CDR3: TGTGCCAGCAGTTACGGGCACAGGGTTGGAGAAAAACTGTTTTTT.